These T cell receptor beta chains were read from a single sample in a study of metastatic and nonmetastatic thyroid tumors. TCRdb re-called clones via MiXCR from the PCR reads. The sample has tens of thousands of clones, roughly 16% seen once. The sequencing input was blood. These receptors were taken from a female donor with papillary thyroid cancer or a benign thyroid nodule (not recorded which). Some clones in this sample may be carry-over from other donors' samples. CDR3s leave out the opening cysteine and the closing phenylalanine or tryptophan. The order of the fields is J gene, V gene, CDR3 protein.

J: TRBJ2-6
V: TRBV12-3/TRBV12-4
CDR3: ASFSGLAGFSGANVLT

J: TRBJ1-5
V: TRBV11-1
CDR3: ASSPSGPHSNQPQH

J: TRBJ2-1
V: TRBV2
CDR3: ASTVGGLAAYNEQF

J: TRBJ2-2
V: TRBV19
CDR3: ASTTAGLAGMNTGELF

J: TRBJ1-5
V: TRBV19
CDR3: ASSSVTGTHSEPQH

J: TRBJ2-7
V: TRBV24-1
CDR3: ATSDTTRQQGKQY

J: TRBJ2-3
V: TRBV5-1
CDR3: ASSTTGDLTDTQY

J: TRBJ2-5
V: TRBV5-1
CDR3: ASSTGTSVETQY

J: TRBJ1-4
V: TRBV5-1
CDR3: ASSLKQGLELF

J: TRBJ1-4
V: TRBV2
CDR3: ASGRQNEKLF

J: TRBJ2-7
V: TRBV6-1
CDR3: ASMDRGKYEQY

J: TRBJ2-1
V: TRBV12-3/TRBV12-4
CDR3: ASSPSGLAELDEQF

J: TRBJ1-5
V: TRBV20-1
CDR3: SASDAGQPQGPQH

J: TRBJ1-1
V: TRBV13
CDR3: ASSLGDRGVGTEAF

J: TRBJ1-2
V: TRBV6-1
CDR3: ASTTSNYGYT

J: TRBJ2-1
V: TRBV19
CDR3: ASSIVLAGAKEQF

J: TRBJ2-7
V: TRBV10-1
CDR3: ASSGPGQGPQY

J: TRBJ2-1
V: TRBV18
CDR3: ASSPKTSGSVYNEQF

J: TRBJ1-1
V: TRBV18
CDR3: ASSQDGRNTEAF

J: TRBJ2-4
V: TRBV20-1
CDR3: SARDVVVGNIQY

J: TRBJ1-1
V: TRBV12-3/TRBV12-4
CDR3: ASSFGPTDAY

J: TRBJ2-6
V: TRBV27
CDR3: ASSFTSGANVLT

J: TRBJ2-7
V: TRBV7-9
CDR3: ASSLVGYEQY

J: TRBJ1-6
V: TRBV12-3/TRBV12-4
CDR3: ASSLSSYNSPLH

J: TRBJ2-2
V: TRBV6-5
CDR3: ASSWAGLNTNTGELF

J: TRBJ1-2
V: TRBV5-1
CDR3: ASSFDRGGNGYT

J: TRBJ1-3
V: TRBV5-1
CDR3: ASSSPGNTIY